This note documents a single TCR beta chain sequence. Antigen unknown. CDR3 length: 15 amino acids. V trimming: 6 bases; J trimming: 1 base; junction bases outside the gene matches: 5. As for treatment: 10-day PBMC culture with coronavirus spike peptide pools or control peptides (ViraFEST assay). This record comes from a study of vaccination and CD4 T cells after COVID-19. The study's findings and limits: Spike mono-reactivity was evident in 304 of the 307 vaccine-specific clones derived from convalescent patients.

Scientists ran DNA taken from cultured CD4+ T cells through the Oncomine TCR Beta short-read assay for sequencing. Via MiXCR, TCRdb re-called the PCR reads, giving one row per CDR3 protein. Altogether about 18,000 distinct CDR3 sequences are present, approximately 60% being singletons, with the ten largest covering 4% to 6.5%. The clonotype was recovered from a human donor who had recovered from COVID-19. The source material was CD4+ T cells from blood, cultured in vitro, sampled after SARS-CoV-2 vaccination. The chain joins TRBV12-3 or TRBV12-4 to TRBJ1-5; 8 bases line up with TRBD1. The CDR3 bases are TGTGCCAGCAGACCCAGGGGGCCGAGCAATCAGCCCCAGCATTTT. It encodes CASRPRGPSNQPQHF.